These 5 T cell receptor beta chains were sequenced from one sample in a study of T-cell reconstitution after alpha-beta-depleted transplantation in children. A library of TCRbeta sequences, prepared with unique molecular identifiers, was generated. TCRdb redid the calling of the PCR reads with MiXCR, one entry per CDR3 protein. The table lists about 72,000 distinct CDR3 sequences, 7.3% of them singletons, with around 2.5% in the top ten. The specimen was PBMCs from the stem cell graft donor, collected from the stem cell graft. The receptors come from a human donor who donated a stem cell graft to a child with acute lymphoblastic leukemia.

This clonotype was seen repeatedly, ten times or more. V usage is TRBV6-2 or TRBV6-3 and J usage is TRBJ2-2; D is uncertain. Germline CDR1 reads MNHEY; CDR2 reads SVGEGT. Trimming took off 5 bases at V and 6 bases at J, with 7 bases between the two ends. The CDR3 totals 12 residues. The CDR3 region is CASSTYAGELFF. CDR3 in DNA: TGTGCCAGCAGTACCTACGCCGGGGAGCTGTTTTTT.

This clonotype occurred many times. The chain uses TRBV9 and TRBJ2-7; TRBD2 aligns across 8 bases. The CDR3 length is 14 residues. Germline lookup yields CDR1 SGDLS and CDR2 YYNGEE. The V and J ends lost 0 bases and 3 bases, in that order; junction bases with no gene match: 2. The CDR3 DNA sequence: TGTGCCAGCAGCGTAGAGAGCGGGAGCTACGAGCAGTACTTC. Its protein is CASSVESGSYEQYF.

Ten or more counts support this clonotype. This chain uses TRBV25-1 with TRBJ2-5; 9 nucleotides agree with TRBD2. The CDR3 is 16 residues long. The V gene's germline CDR1 is MGHDK and CDR2 SYGVNS. Trimming removed 3 bases from V and 5 bases from J; junction bases left unmatched: 10. The CDR3 DNA is TGTGCCAGCAGTGACCTGGGCGGGAGGGGCGGTGAGACCCAGTACTTC. This encodes CASSDLGGRGGETQYF.

This clonotype was recorded many times. The J gene is TRBJ2-1, the V gene TRBV20-1; TRBD1 matches at 8 bases. Looked up from germline, CDR1 is DFQATT and CDR2 is SNEGSKA (reference sequence). V lost 5 bases, J lost 7 bases, and 7 bases stayed unmatched. CDR3 length: 13 amino acids. Here the CDR3 reads CSAPGQGGNEQFF. The CDR3 nucleotides are TGCAGTGCTCCCGGACAGGGCGGTAATGAGCAGTTCTTC.

The chain carries TRBV12-3 or TRBV12-4 and TRBJ2-7, with 7 nucleotides matching TRBD2. The CDR3 sequence is 14 residues long. Germline trimming cut 4 bases from V and 3 bases from J; bases unmatched to any gene: 6. The CDR3 loop is CASSSSRGVYEQYF. DNA of the CDR3: TGTGCCAGCAGTTCCTCTCGGGGGGTCTACGAGCAGTACTTC.